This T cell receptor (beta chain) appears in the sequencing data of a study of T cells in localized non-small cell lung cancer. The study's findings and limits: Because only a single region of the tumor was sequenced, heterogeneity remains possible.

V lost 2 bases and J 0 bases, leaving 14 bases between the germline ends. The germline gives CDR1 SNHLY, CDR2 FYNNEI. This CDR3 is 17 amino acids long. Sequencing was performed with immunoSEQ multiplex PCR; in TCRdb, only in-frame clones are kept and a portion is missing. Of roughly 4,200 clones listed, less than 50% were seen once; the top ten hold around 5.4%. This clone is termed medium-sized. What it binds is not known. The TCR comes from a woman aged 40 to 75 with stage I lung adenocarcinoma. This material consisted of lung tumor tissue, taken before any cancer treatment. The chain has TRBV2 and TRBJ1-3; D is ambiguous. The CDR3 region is CASSESYLVPSGNTIYF. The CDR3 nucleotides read TGTGCCAGCAGTGAAAGTTATCTCGTCCCCTCTGGAAACACCATATATTTT.